This T cell receptor beta chain was retrieved from a study of cytomegalovirus exposure and HLA in healthy donors. Whole-study context: Researchers previously reported finding just under 120 million unique TCR beta sequences from 150 million to 200 million T cells.

The study, taken as a whole, reports: Earlier findings revealed that most TCR beta V segments proved productive either about 87% or about 30% of the time.

In the PCR, 60 Vbeta and 13 Jbeta primers were used. TCRdb's copy holds only in-frame clones and misses some; the assay was immunoSEQ multiplex PCR. This table holds around 100,000 clones, approximately 74% found once. This clone has just a few counts. Its matching antigen is unknown. CDR3 length: 14 amino acids. Germline V gene data show CDR1 as SEHNR and CDR2 as FQNEAQ (reference sequence). V was clipped by 2 bases and J by 7 bases; unmatched bases: 8. The material sequenced was PBMCs. The source is a woman between 40 and 50 years old in good health and CMV-seropositive. V usage is TRBV7-9 and J usage is TRBJ2-7; 7 bases are a match to TRBD1. The CDR3 sequence: CASSLSGRGLEQYF. The DNA for the CDR3 is TGTGCCAGCAGCTTAAGTGGCAGGGGGTTGGAGCAGTACTTC.